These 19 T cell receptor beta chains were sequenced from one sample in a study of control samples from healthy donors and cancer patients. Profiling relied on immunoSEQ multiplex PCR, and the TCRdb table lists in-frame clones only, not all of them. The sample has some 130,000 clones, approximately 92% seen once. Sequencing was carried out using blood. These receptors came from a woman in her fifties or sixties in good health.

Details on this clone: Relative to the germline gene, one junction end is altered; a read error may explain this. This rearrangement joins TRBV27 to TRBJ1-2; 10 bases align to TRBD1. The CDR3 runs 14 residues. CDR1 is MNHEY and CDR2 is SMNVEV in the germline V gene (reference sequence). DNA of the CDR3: TGTGCCAGCAGCCGGGACAGGGGACACTATGGCTACACTTTC. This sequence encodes CASSRDRGHYGYTF.

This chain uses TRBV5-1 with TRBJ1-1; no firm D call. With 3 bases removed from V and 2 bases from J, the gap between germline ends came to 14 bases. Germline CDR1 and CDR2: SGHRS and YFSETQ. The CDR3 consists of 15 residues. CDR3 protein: CASSSQLGENTEAFF. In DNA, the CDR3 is TGCGCCAGCAGCTCACAGTTAGGAGAAAACACTGAAGCTTTCTTT.

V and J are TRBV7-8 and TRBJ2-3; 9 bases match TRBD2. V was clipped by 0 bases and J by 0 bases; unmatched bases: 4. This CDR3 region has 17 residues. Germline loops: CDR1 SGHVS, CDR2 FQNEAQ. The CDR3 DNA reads TGTGCCAGCAGCTTAGCCTCTACTAGCGGGAGCACAGATACGCAGTATTTT. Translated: CASSLASTSGSTDTQYF.

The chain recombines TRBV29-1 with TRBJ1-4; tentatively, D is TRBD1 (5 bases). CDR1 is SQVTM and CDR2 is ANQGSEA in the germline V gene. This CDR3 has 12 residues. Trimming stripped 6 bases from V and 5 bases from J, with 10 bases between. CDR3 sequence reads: CSVGGDNEKLFF. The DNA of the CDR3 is TGCAGCGTGGGGGGGGACAATGAAAAACTGTTTTTT.

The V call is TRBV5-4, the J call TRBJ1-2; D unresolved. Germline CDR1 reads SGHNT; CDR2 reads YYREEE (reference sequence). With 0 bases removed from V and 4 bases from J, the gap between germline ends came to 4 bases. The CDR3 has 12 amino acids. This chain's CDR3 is CASSLDVYGYTF. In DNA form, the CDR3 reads TGTGCCAGCAGCTTGGATGTCTATGGCTACACCTTC.

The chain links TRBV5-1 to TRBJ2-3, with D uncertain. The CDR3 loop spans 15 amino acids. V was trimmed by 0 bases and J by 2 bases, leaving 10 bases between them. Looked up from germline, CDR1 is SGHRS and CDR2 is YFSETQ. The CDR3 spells CASSLAGRVTDTQYF. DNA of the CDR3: TGCGCCAGCAGCTTGGCCGGTCGAGTCACAGATACGCAGTATTTT.

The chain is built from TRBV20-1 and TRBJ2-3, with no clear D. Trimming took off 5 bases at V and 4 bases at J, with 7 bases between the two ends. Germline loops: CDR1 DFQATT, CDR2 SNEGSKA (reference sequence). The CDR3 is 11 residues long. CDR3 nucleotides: TGCAGTGCTCCCCGAGCAGATACGCAGTATTTT. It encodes CSAPRADTQYF.

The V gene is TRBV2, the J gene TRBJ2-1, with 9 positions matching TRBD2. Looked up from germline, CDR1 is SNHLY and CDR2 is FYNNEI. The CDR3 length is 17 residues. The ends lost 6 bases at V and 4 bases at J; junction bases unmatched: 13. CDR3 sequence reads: CASRESESLAGYNEQFF. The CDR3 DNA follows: TGTGCCAGCAGAGAGTCGGAGAGCCTAGCGGGGTACAATGAGCAGTTCTTC.

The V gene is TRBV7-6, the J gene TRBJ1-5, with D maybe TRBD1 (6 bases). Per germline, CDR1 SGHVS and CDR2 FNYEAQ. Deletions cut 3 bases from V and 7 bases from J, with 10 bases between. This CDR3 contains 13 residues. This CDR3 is CASSLGQGQPQHF. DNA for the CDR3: TGTGCCAGCAGCTTGGGGCAGGGGCAGCCCCAGCATTTT.

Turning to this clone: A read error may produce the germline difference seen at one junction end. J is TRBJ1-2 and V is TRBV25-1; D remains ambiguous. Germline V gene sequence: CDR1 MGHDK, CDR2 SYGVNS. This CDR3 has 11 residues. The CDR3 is CASNEYKSSTF. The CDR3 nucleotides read TGTGCCAGCAATGAATATAAGTCCAGCACCTTC.

The CDR3 DNA is TGTGCCAGCTCACCACCGAAGACAGGGAACACTGAAGCTTTCTTT. Translating gives CASSPPKTGNTEAFF. The chain uses TRBV18 and TRBJ1-1, with a tentative D call TRBD1 (6 bases). This CDR3 spans 15 amino acids. Trimming removed 0 bases from V and 1 base from J, with 9 bases in between. In germline, CDR1 is KGHSH, CDR2 LQKENI.

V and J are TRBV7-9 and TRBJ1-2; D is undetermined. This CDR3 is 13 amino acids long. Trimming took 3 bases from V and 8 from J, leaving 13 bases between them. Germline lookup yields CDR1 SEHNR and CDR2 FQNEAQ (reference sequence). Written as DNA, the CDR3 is TGTGCCAGCAGCTTCGCCCCGCCTCAGGGCTACACCTTC. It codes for CASSFAPPQGYTF.

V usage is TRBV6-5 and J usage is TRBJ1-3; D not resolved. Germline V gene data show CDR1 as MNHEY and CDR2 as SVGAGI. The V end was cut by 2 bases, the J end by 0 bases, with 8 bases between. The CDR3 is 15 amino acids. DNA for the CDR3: TGTGCCAGCAGTTACGGCCGGTTCTCTGGAAACACCATATATTTT. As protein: CASSYGRFSGNTIYF.

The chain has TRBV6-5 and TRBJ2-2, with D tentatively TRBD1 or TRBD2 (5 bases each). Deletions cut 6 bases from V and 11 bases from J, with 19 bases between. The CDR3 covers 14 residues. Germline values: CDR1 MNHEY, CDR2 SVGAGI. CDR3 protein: CASSGTSEVSELFF. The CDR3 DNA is TGTGCCAGCAGCGGGACCAGTGAGGTTTCCGAGCTGTTTTTT.

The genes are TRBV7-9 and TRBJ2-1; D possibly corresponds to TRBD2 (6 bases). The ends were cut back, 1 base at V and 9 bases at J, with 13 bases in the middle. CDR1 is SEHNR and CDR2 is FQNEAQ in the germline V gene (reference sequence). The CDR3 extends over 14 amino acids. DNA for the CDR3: TGTGCCAGCAGCTTAGGGTGGGGGGATAGTGAGCAGTTCTTC. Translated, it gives CASSLGWGDSEQFF.

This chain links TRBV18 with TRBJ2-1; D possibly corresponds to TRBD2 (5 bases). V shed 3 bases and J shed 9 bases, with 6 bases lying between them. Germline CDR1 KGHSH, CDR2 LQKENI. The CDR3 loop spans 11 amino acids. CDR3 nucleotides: TGTGCCAGCTCACCGAGGGCTGAGCAGTTCTTC. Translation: CASSPRAEQFF.

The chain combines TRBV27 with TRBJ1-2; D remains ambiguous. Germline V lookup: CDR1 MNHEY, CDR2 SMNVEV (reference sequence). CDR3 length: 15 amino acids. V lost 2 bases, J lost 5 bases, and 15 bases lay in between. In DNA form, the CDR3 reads TGTGCCAGCAGTTTAAACGGACGGGGAGGGTATGGCTACACCTTC. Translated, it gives CASSLNGRGGYGYTF.

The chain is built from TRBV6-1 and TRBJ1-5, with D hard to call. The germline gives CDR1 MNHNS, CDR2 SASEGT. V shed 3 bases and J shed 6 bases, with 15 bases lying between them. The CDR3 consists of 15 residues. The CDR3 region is CASSDGGVGFQPQHF. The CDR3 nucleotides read TGTGCCAGCAGTGACGGCGGGGTGGGGTTTCAGCCCCAGCATTTT.

Here the CDR3 DNA reads TGTGCCAGCAGGACTAGCGGAGGAGATACGCAGTATTTT. Translated: CASRTSGGDTQYF. The chain uses TRBV6-6 and TRBJ2-3, with TRBD2 matching over 9 bases. Germline-derived CDR1 and CDR2 are MNHNY and SVGAGI (reference sequence). V lost 6 bases, J lost 5 bases, and 3 bases stayed unmatched. This CDR3 has 13 residues.